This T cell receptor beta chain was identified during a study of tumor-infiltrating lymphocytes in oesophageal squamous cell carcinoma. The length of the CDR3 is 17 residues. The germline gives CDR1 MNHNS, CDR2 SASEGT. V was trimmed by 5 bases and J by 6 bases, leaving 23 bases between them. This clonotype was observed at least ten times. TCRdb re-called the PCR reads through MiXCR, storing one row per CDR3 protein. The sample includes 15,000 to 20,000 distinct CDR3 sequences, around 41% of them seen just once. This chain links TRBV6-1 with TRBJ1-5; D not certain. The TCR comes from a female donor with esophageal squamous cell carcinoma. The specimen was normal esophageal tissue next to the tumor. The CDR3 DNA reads TGTGCCAGCAGTCCCCGCGCCGGACTCCTCCAAAGTCAGCCCCAGCATTTT. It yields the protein CASSPRAGLLQSQPQHF.